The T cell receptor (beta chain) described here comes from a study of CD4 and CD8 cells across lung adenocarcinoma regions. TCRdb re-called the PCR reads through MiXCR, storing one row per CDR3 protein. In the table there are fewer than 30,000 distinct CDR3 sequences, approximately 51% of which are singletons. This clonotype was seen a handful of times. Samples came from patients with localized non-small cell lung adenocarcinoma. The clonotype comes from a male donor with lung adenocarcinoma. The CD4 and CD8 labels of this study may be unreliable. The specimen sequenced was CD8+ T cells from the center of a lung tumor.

DNA for the CDR3: TGTGCCAGCAGCCAAAATCCTAGCGGGAGGTGGGGCAATGAGCAGTTCTTC. It specifies CASSQNPSGRWGNEQFF. This rearrangement joins TRBV7-3 to TRBJ2-1; 11 bases line up with TRBD2. J lost 6 bases, V lost 5 bases, and 12 bases had no gene match. Per germline, CDR1 SGHTA and CDR2 FQGTGA. The CDR3 has 17 residues.